The entry below gives a single T cell receptor (beta chain) sequence along with its context. The data belong to a study of blood T cell repertoires in COVID-19. There are 15 residues in the CDR3. Germline V gene lookup returns CDR1 SNHLY and CDR2 FYNNEI. With 3 bases removed from V and 2 bases from J, the gap between germline ends came to 13 bases. Data came from immunoSEQ multiplex PCR; TCRdb stores just in-frame clones and leaves some out. The sample has under 45,000 clones; 90% to 95% are singletons. The receptor was isolated from a man aged 55 to 69 with active or convalescent COVID-19. Input material: peripheral blood. This chain joins TRBV2 and TRBJ1-2; D gene unclear. CDR3 region: CASSEDRVSNYGYTF. The CDR3 nucleotides read TGTGCCAGCAGTGAGGATCGGGTTAGCAACTATGGCTACACCTTC.